This is a list of T cell receptor beta chains from one sample in a study of cytomegalovirus exposure and HLA in healthy donors. Clones were read by immunoSEQ multiplex PCR, and TCRdb kept only the in-frame ones, dropping some. The sample includes about 180,000 clones, around three quarters of them seen just once. The sequenced sample was PBMCs. The source is a woman aged 25 to 39 in good health and CMV-seronegative. The CDR3 runs from the conserved cysteine through the conserved F or W. A D gene is named only where the DNA matches it firmly. Only some rows state a clone size, as once, few, many or a class for expanded clones.

>.|TRBD1|16|TRBV7-8|TRBJ2-7
CASSPDRDPHRVEQYF
TGTGCCAGCAGCCCAGACAGGGACCCCCACCGAGTCGAGCAGTACTTC
>once|TRBD1|16|TRBV6-5|TRBJ2-1
CASSSPTGGTYNEQFF
TGTGCCAGCAGTTCCCCGACAGGGGGAACCTACAATGAGCAGTTCTTC
>.|.|11|TRBV2|TRBJ2-2
CASLDTGELFF
TGTGCCAGCCTAGACACCGGGGAGCTGTTTTTT
>.|.|15|TRBV19|TRBJ2-7
CASSLQGNGFYEQYF
TGTGCCAGTAGCTTACAGGGAAATGGCTTCTACGAGCAGTACTTC
>many|TRBD1|16|TRBV2|TRBJ2-1
CASINRGALTSDEQFF
TGTGCCAGCATCAACAGGGGGGCGCTTACCAGTGATGAGCAGTTCTTC
>.|TRBD1|16|TRBV7-7|TRBJ2-2
CASSLRRTGDTGELFF
TGTGCCAGCAGCTTGAGAAGAACAGGGGACACCGGGGAGCTGTTTTTT
>.|TRBD1|14|TRBV29-1|TRBJ1-4
CSAWLQGSNEKLFF
TGCAGCGCATGGTTACAGGGGTCTAATGAAAAACTGTTTTTT
>.|TRBD1|13|TRBV19|TRBJ2-3
CASSDRGRDTQYF
TGTGCCAGTTCGGACAGGGGGCGGGATACGCAGTATTTT
>.|.|15|TRBV6-1|TRBJ2-7
CASSEARSGPYEQYF
TGTGCCAGCAGTGAAGCGCGCTCGGGTCCCTACGAGCAGTACTTC
>once|.|15|TRBV10-1|TRBJ2-7
CASSRGSPRFYEQYF
TGCGCCAGCAGTCGGGGGTCACCACGTTTCTACGAGCAGTACTTC
>.|.|15|TRBV19|TRBJ1-1
CASSSSPPGNTEAFF
TGTGCCAGTAGTTCGAGCCCCCCCGGGAACACTGAAGCTTTCTTT